Below are 26 T cell receptor beta chains sequenced from a single sample in a study of early T cells in non-severe SARS-CoV-2 infection. TCRdb redid the calling of the 5' RACE reads with MiXCR, one entry per CDR3 protein. The sample contains some 58,000 distinct CDR3 sequences, about 11% of which appear only once. The sample in question was whole blood, obtained at baseline. Receptor source: an adult who was a healthcare worker with PCR-confirmed SARS-CoV-2 infection or an uninfected control (not recorded which).

This clonotype has ten or more counts. The chain carries TRBV7-2 and TRBJ1-2, with D perhaps TRBD1 (5 bases). The CDR3 sequence is 15 residues long. V shed 5 bases and J shed 0 bases, with 13 bases lying between them. Germline lookup yields CDR1 SGHTA and CDR2 FQGNSA. CDR3 sequence reads: CASSVGRTSNYGYTF. The CDR3 DNA sequence: TGTGCCAGCAGCGTGGGACGGACCTCTAACTATGGCTACACCTTC.

This clonotype was observed once. This chain connects TRBV7-8 to TRBJ2-1; 7 bases match TRBD2. Trimming took 5 bases from V and 0 from J; bases not matched to a gene: 7. Germline CDR1 is SGHVS and CDR2 is FQNEAQ. The CDR3 runs to 16 residues. The CDR3 spells CASSPSGVSSYNEQFF. The DNA for the CDR3 is TGTGCCAGCAGCCCGAGCGGGGTCAGCTCCTACAATGAGCAGTTCTTC.

This clonotype occurred a few times. The chain couples TRBV5-4 to TRBJ2-5; D call uncertain. V lost 0 bases and J lost 2, with 8 bases in between. The CDR3 totals 14 residues. CDR1 and CDR2 (germline): SGHNT, YYREEE (reference sequence). In DNA form, the CDR3 reads TGTGCCAGCAGCTTGGCCGGCCTTCAAGAGACCCAGTACTTC. Translating it yields CASSLAGLQETQYF.

The chain couples TRBV12-3 or TRBV12-4 to TRBJ1-1; no definite D call. This CDR3 has 14 amino acids. The V end was cut by 3 bases, the J end by 5 bases, with 13 bases between. This CDR3 reads CASSFVGGRTEAFF. The CDR3 bases are TGTGCCAGCAGTTTTGTCGGCGGGAGGACTGAAGCTTTCTTT.

In the case of this clonotype: With a much larger clone just one base away, this may be a read error. This chain joins TRBV7-6 and TRBJ2-3; 7 positions match TRBD2. The CDR3 extends over 14 amino acids. Germline CDR1 is SGHVS and CDR2 is FNYEAQ. In DNA, the CDR3 is TGTGCCAGCAGCTTAGAGGCGGGGGTAGATGCGCAGTATTTT. Encoded protein: CASSLEAGVDAQYF. Filled out from reference TRBV7-6 and TRBJ2-3, the complete variable domain reads GAGVSQSPRYKVTKRGQDVALRCDPISGHVSLYWYRQALGQGPEFLTYFNYEAQQDKSGLPNDRFSAERPEGSISTLTIQRTEQRDSAMYRCASSLEAGVDAQYFGPGTRLTVL.

The genes are TRBV6-6 and TRBJ1-6; 7 bases are shared with TRBD1. The CDR3 is made up of 17 amino acids. J lost 0 bases, V lost 6 bases, and 8 bases had no gene match. CDR1 is MNHNY and CDR2 is SVGAGI in the germline V gene (reference sequence). The CDR3 DNA reads TGTGCCAGCAGCTCCGGACAGGCCATCTCCTATAATTCACCCCTCCACTTT. Translation: CASSSGQAISYNSPLHF.

The chain couples TRBV5-4 to TRBJ2-1; TRBD1 agrees at 7 bases. The ends lost 4 bases at V and 5 bases at J; junction bases unmatched: 3. CDR3 length: 13 residues. Germline loops: CDR1 SGHNT, CDR2 YYREEE (reference sequence). The CDR3 sequence: CASSPGTDNEQFF. CDR3 bases: TGTGCCAGCAGCCCCGGGACAGACAATGAGCAGTTCTTC. Variable domain in full (rest from reference TRBV5-4 and TRBJ2-1): ETGVTQSPTHLIKTRGQQVTLRCSSQSGHNTVSWYQQALGQGPQFIFQYYREEENGRGNFPPRFSGLQFPNYSSELNVNALELDDSALYLCASSPGTDNEQFFGPGTRLTVL.

The chain employs TRBV27 and TRBJ1-1; D is ambiguous. Germline V gives CDR1 MNHEY, CDR2 SMNVEV (reference sequence). The CDR3 loop spans 14 amino acids. V shed 6 bases and J shed 0 bases, with 11 bases lying between them. The CDR3 coding sequence is TGTGCCAGCAGGCCCATAACTGTGAACACTGAAGCTTTCTTT. Its translation is CASRPITVNTEAFF.

A few counts support this clonotype. This rearrangement joins TRBV14 to TRBJ1-1, with D possibly TRBD1 on 5 matching bases. The CDR3 has 15 amino acids. Between the trimmed V and J ends, which lost 4 bases and 0 bases, there was a span of 12 bases. The germline V gene encodes CDR1 SGHDN and CDR2 FVKESK. The CDR3 nucleotides read TGTGCCAGCAGCCGGGGACGGAGAATGAACACTGAAGCTTTCTTT. Amino acids: CASSRGRRMNTEAFF.

This chain uses TRBV2 with TRBJ2-7, with a weak D call TRBD2 (5 bases). This CDR3 has 13 amino acids. CDR1 and CDR2 from the germline V gene are SNHLY and FYNNEI. V lost 8 bases to trimming and J lost 1 base, with 12 bases between them. The CDR3 DNA is TGTGCCAGCGGAGGCCGCCCATCCTACGAGCAGTACTTC. It encodes CASGGRPSYEQYF.

In this sample, this clonotype turned up many times. The junction differs from germline at one of its ends, possibly a read error. This chain joins TRBV7-7 and TRBJ2-3; weak D call: TRBD1 (7 bases). The CDR3 is 17 amino acids. CDR1 is SSHAT and CDR2 is FNYEAQ in the germline V gene (reference sequence). Written as DNA, the CDR3 is TGTGCTAGCAGCTACCCTGACGGGAGACAGGGTCTCATGAAGCAGTATTTT. The encoded protein is CASSYPDGRQGLMKQYF.

This clonotype occurred a few times. This chain links TRBV19 with TRBJ2-1, with no clear D. Germline V gene data show CDR1 as LNHDA and CDR2 as SQIVND (reference sequence). The CDR3 is made up of 12 amino acids. Trimming left V 1 base short and J 7 bases short, with 5 bases between. CDR3 in DNA: TGTGCCAGTAGTATAGTTGGGAATGAGCAGTTCTTC. Amino acid sequence: CASSIVGNEQFF.

This clonotype has a count of ten or more. The gene calls are TRBV10-3 and TRBJ2-2, with D perhaps TRBD1 (5 bases). The CDR3 loop spans 14 amino acids. Germline CDR1 reads ENHRY; CDR2 reads SYGVKD. Trimming cost V 0 bases and J 7 bases, with 9 bases left between them. Here the CDR3 reads CAISESAGRGELFF. The CDR3, as DNA: TGTGCCATCAGTGAGTCGGCAGGGCGCGGGGAGCTGTTTTTT.

In this sample, this clonotype turned up a few times. The chain carries TRBV30 and TRBJ2-3; D call uncertain. Germline V gene sequence: CDR1 GTSNPN, CDR2 SVGIG (reference sequence). The CDR3 runs 13 residues. Trimming removed 3 bases at V and 2 bases at J, with 9 bases between. The CDR3 loop reads CAWRQTYTDTQYF. CDR3 sequence (DNA): TGTGCCTGGAGACAAACGTACACAGATACGCAGTATTTT.

This chain joins TRBV9 and TRBJ1-1, with D hard to call. This CDR3 has 12 amino acids. Deletions cut 3 bases from V and 2 bases from J, with 5 bases between. From germline, CDR1 is SGDLS and CDR2 YYNGEE. CDR3 nucleotides: TGTGCCAGCAGCGCTAAAAACACTGAAGCTTTCTTT. Its translation is CASSAKNTEAFF. Complete variable domain (other parts from reference TRBV9 and TRBJ1-1): DSGVTQTPKHLITATGQRVTLRCSPRSGDLSVYWYQQSLDQGLQFLIQYYNGEERAKGNILERFSAQQFPDLHSELNLSSLELGDSALYFCASSAKNTEAFFGQGTRLTVV.

The chain employs TRBV5-1 and TRBJ1-1; no clear D. In germline, CDR1 is SGHRS, CDR2 YFSETQ. Trimming removed 4 bases from V and 2 bases from J, with 15 bases in between. This CDR3 is built from 15 residues. The CDR3 is CASSPGSGINTEAFF. CDR3 nucleotides: TGCGCCAGCAGCCCGGGGTCGGGTATAAACACTGAAGCTTTCTTT.

This clonotype has just a few counts. The V call is TRBV18, the J call TRBJ1-1, with D uncertain. The length of the CDR3 is 15 residues. V lost 6 bases and J lost 0, with 14 bases in between. CDR1 and CDR2 (germline): KGHSH, LQKENI. The CDR3 DNA is TGTGCCAGCTCGCCCCTCCGCACCCTGAACACTGAAGCTTTCTTT. It translates to CASSPLRTLNTEAFF.

The CDR3 spells CSARDLRGGLKTQYF. The CDR3 coding sequence is TGCAGTGCTAGAGATTTGCGGGGGGGCCTAAAGACCCAGTACTTC. V is TRBV20-1 and J is TRBJ2-5, with 9 positions matching TRBD2. V gave up 0 bases and J gave up 6 bases; unmatched junction bases: 8. This CDR3 comprises 15 residues. Germline V gene data show CDR1 as DFQATT and CDR2 as SNEGSKA (reference sequence).

This clonotype was counted a few times. This chain links TRBV11-2 with TRBJ2-7; no clear D gene. CDR3 size: 15 residues. CDR1 and CDR2 (germline): SGHAT, FQNNGV. Trimming took 1 base from V and 3 from J, leaving 13 bases between them. The CDR3 DNA reads as TGTGCCAGCAGCTTAGCCGCCAACACGTTCTACGAGCAGTACTTC. It codes for CASSLAANTFYEQYF.

The V and J genes are TRBV11-2 and TRBJ1-1; TRBD1 aligns across 10 bases. With 2 bases clipped from V and 7 bases from J, the junction kept 7 bases outside the gene matches. CDR3 length equals 15 residues. Germline V gives CDR1 SGHAT, CDR2 FQNNGV. CDR3 in amino acids: CASSLIGQGEIEAFF. In nucleotides, the CDR3 is TGTGCCAGCAGCTTAATCGGACAGGGGGAAATTGAAGCTTTCTTT.

This clonotype occurred many times. The chain couples TRBV11-2 to TRBJ2-1, with D unclear. Germline lookup yields CDR1 SGHAT and CDR2 FQNNGV. V was clipped by 3 bases and J by 7 bases, with 7 bases between them. This CDR3 spans 12 amino acids. The CDR3 DNA follows: TGTGCCAGCAGCTTTTGGGGAAATGAGCAGTTCTTC. It encodes CASSFWGNEQFF.

This clonotype has a count of ten or more. This chain connects TRBV20-1 to TRBJ1-2, with unresolved D. The germline V and J ends were trimmed by 6 bases and 7 bases, with 15 bases remaining between them. CDR3 size: 12 residues. The germline CDR1 and CDR2 sequences are DFQATT and SNEGSKA (reference sequence). This CDR3 is CSAITLSFGYTF. The CDR3 DNA follows: TGCAGTGCAATTACCTTATCATTTGGCTACACCTTC.

The rearrangement links TRBV6-1 to TRBJ2-2; a weak D match, TRBD1 (6 bases). The CDR3 has 14 residues. Germline CDR1 reads MNHNS; CDR2 reads SASEGT. V shed 6 bases and J shed 5 bases, with 13 bases lying between them. CDR3 DNA sequence: TGTGCCAGCAGGGGTCAGGGGACAACCGGGGAGCTGTTTTTT. Translation gives CASRGQGTTGELFF.

The rearrangement joins TRBV7-2 to TRBJ1-3; the match to TRBD1 covers 7 bases. Germline V gene lookup returns CDR1 SGHTA and CDR2 FQGNSA. After removal of 5 bases from V and 2 bases from J, the junction contained 6 bases not matched to a gene. This CDR3 contains 15 residues. The CDR3 DNA reads as TGTGCCAGCAGCCCCGAGGGGGCCACTGGAAACACCATATATTTT. Its protein is CASSPEGATGNTIYF.

This clonotype was counted at least ten times. At one end the junction does not follow the germline gene, possibly because of a read error. The chain combines TRBV6-4 with TRBJ1-1; 7 bases are shared with TRBD1. The CDR3 totals 14 residues. Germline CDR1 is MRHNA and CDR2 is SNTAGT. The CDR3 DNA sequence: TGCGCCAGCAGCCAGACAGGGCTGAACACTGAAGCTTTCTTT. Its protein product is CASSQTGLNTEAFF.

This clonotype was detected only once. The rearrangement uses TRBV11-2 and TRBJ2-5; D remains ambiguous. With 3 bases removed from V and 2 bases from J, the gap between germline ends came to 16 bases. Germline assignment: CDR1 SGHAT and CDR2 FQNNGV. This CDR3 comprises 16 residues. CDR3 sequence (DNA): TGTGCCAGCAGCTTCACGTGGACCCCCGGACAAGAGACCCAGTACTTC. Its protein product is CASSFTWTPGQETQYF.